These 5 T cell receptor beta chains were all obtained from the same sample, sequenced in a study of CD8 T cells in ankylosing spondylitis. TCRdb passed the 5' RACE reads through MiXCR, listing each CDR3 protein once. The sample consists of under 200,000 distinct CDR3 sequences, about 9.9% of them appearing once. The sample taken for sequencing was blood, either unsorted or a sorted T cell fraction (not recorded which). These receptors were collected from a male donor with ankylosing spondylitis or in good health (not recorded which).

The CDR3 DNA is TGTGCCAGCAGTTTTCAGGGGCGCGGTGAAAAACTGTTTTTT. This translates into CASSFQGRGEKLFF. The J gene is TRBJ1-4, the V gene TRBV12-3 or TRBV12-4; tentatively, D is TRBD1 (6 bases). This CDR3 contains 14 residues. V was trimmed by 3 bases and J by 7 bases, leaving 12 bases between them.

The chain is built from TRBV6-1 and TRBJ1-3; D uncertain. The V end was cut by 2 bases, the J end by 0 bases, with 11 bases between. CDR1 and CDR2 (germline): MNHNS, SASEGT. The CDR3 runs to 16 residues. DNA of the CDR3: TGTGCCAGCAGTGAAATTAGTAGAAGCTCTGGAAACACCATATATTTT. It yields the protein CASSEISRSSGNTIYF.

The sample holds a few counts of this clonotype. This rearrangement joins TRBV28 to TRBJ1-1; no definite D call. CDR1 and CDR2 (germline): MDHEN, SYDVKM. The CDR3 sequence is 12 residues long. V lost 1 base and J lost 4, with 4 bases in between. CDR3 nucleotide sequence: TGTGCCAGCAGTTTATACAGCACTGAAGCTTTCTTT. Protein sequence: CASSLYSTEAFF.

This clonotype was seen ten or more times. V gene TRBV20-1 combines with J gene TRBJ1-6, with 10 bases fitting TRBD1. Looked up from germline, CDR1 is DFQATT and CDR2 is SNEGSKA (reference sequence). This CDR3 comprises 14 residues. Losses at the gene ends were 6 bases for V and 10 bases for J; bases not matched to a gene: 9. The CDR3 DNA reads TGCAGTGCGTACAAGGGACAGGGGAAATCACCCCTCCACTTT. Its protein product is CSAYKGQGKSPLHF.

This clonotype was counted ten times or more. The chain carries TRBV4-3 and TRBJ1-5; maybe TRBD1 (5 bases). Trimming removed 4 bases from V and 3 bases from J, with 13 bases in between. The V gene's germline CDR1 is LGHNA and CDR2 YSLEER. The CDR3 runs 15 residues. CDR3 DNA sequence: TGCGCCAGCAGCCCGGGAGGAGGGGCCAATCAGCCCCAGCATTTT. It encodes CASSPGGGANQPQHF.